A single sample is the source of the 28 T cell receptor beta chains below, sequenced in a study of CD8+CD57+ T cells in acquired aplastic anemia. TCR beta VDJ and CDR3 profiling used genomic DNA as template. Each CDR3 protein is one row after TCRdb ran MiXCR on the reads. The profile shows approximately 250,000 distinct CDR3 sequences, approximately 80% of them singletons. Sequenced patients had shown CD8+CD57+ cell expansion by flow cytometry. Sequenced material: sorted CD4+, CD8+, or CD8+CD57+ T cells (not recorded which) from PBMCs. The receptor source for this set is a human donor with aplastic anemia.

The chain is built from TRBV5-4 and TRBJ2-5; D unresolved. The CDR3 has 13 residues. Germline V gene lookup returns CDR1 SGHNT and CDR2 YYREEE (reference sequence). Trimming removed 2 bases at V and 4 bases at J, with 9 bases between. Here the CDR3 reads CASSFTTAETQYF. As DNA, the CDR3 is TGTGCCAGCAGCTTTACTACCGCAGAGACCCAGTACTTC.

Note on this clonotype: Germline and junction disagree at one end, which may indicate a read error. This rearrangement joins TRBV9 to TRBJ2-1; D is perhaps TRBD2 (6 bases). Germline CDR1 is SGDLS and CDR2 is YYNGEE. The CDR3 extends over 13 amino acids. The CDR3 DNA sequence: TGTGCCAGCAGTGATGGGGGGATCCATGAGGAGACCTTC. This codes for CASSDGGIHEETF.

The chain links TRBV5-5 to TRBJ2-3; a weak D match, TRBD1 (6 bases). The V and J ends lost 1 base and 6 bases respectively, with 12 bases between them. In germline, CDR1 is SGHKS, CDR2 YYEKEE (reference sequence). The CDR3 consists of 14 residues. For the CDR3, the DNA is TGTGCCAGCAGCTTGAAGACAGGTCCCGATACGCAGTATTTT. It yields the protein CASSLKTGPDTQYF.

The chain couples TRBV20-1 to TRBJ2-3; unclear D gene. Trimming took off 0 bases at V and 6 bases at J, with 4 bases between the two ends. CDR3 size: 11 residues. Germline CDR1 and CDR2: DFQATT and SNEGSKA (reference sequence). The CDR3 spells CSARDPDTQYF. In DNA form, the CDR3 reads TGCAGTGCTAGAGATCCTGATACGCAGTATTTT.

The CDR3 is CASSLAGGGQDEALTF. The CDR3 DNA reads TGTGCCAGCAGCTTAGCAGGCGGAGGGCAAGATGAAGCTCTGACTTTC. The chain joins TRBV7-3 to TRBJ2-6, with a tentative D call TRBD2 (6 bases). The V and J ends lost 2 bases and 16 bases respectively, with 24 bases between them. Germline values: CDR1 SGHTA, CDR2 FQGTGA. This CDR3 is 16 amino acids long.

Ten or more counts support this clonotype. A junction boundary mismatches the germline segment, possibly from a read error. This chain joins TRBV24-1 and TRBJ2-3; weak D call: TRBD1 (6 bases). Germline loops: CDR1 KGHDR, CDR2 SFDVKD. CDR3 size: 13 residues. The CDR3 DNA sequence: TGTGCCACCTTGGCAGGGGACACCGGGACGCAGTTTTTT. Translating it yields CATLAGDTGTQFF.

This clonotype was counted once. The chain uses TRBV7-8 and TRBJ2-7; 8 bases match TRBD1. Looked up from germline, CDR1 is SGHVS and CDR2 is FQNEAQ. J gave up 6 bases and V 0 bases, and 10 bases lay outside the gene matches. CDR3 length: 16 amino acids. The CDR3 reads CASSLAGQADLPEQYV. For the CDR3, the DNA is TGTGCCAGCAGCTTAGCGGGACAGGCCGACCTGCCCGAGCAGTACGTC.

To note about this clonotype: An end of the junction does not agree with germline; a read error may underlie this. The genes are TRBV15 and TRBJ1-4, with no clear D. The germline gives CDR1 LNHNV, CDR2 YYDKDF (reference sequence). This CDR3 comprises 14 residues. DNA for the CDR3: TGTGCCACGGCGAGGTCAGCAACTGATGAAAAACTGTTTTTT. Residues: CATARSATDEKLFF.

As regards this clonotype: The conserved closing phenylalanine or tryptophan is absent in this CDR3, likely reflecting a read error. The DNA is left out, because the CDR3 cannot be placed on it with certainty; the CDR3 is given as TCRdb lists it. The genes are TRBV7-9 and TRBJ2-3. The germline gives CDR1 SEHNR, CDR2 FQNEAQ (reference sequence). The CDR3 spans 12 residues, counting both ends. This CDR3 reads CASSVRTDTQYV.

V is TRBV19 and J is TRBJ1-2, with 9 positions matching TRBD1. J was trimmed by 3 bases and V by 5 bases; bases with no gene match: 7. This CDR3 comprises 15 residues. The germline gives CDR1 LNHDA, CDR2 SQIVND (reference sequence). CDR3 residues: CASSLTGGTDYGYTF. The DNA of the CDR3 is TGTGCCAGTAGTTTGACAGGGGGGACCGACTATGGCTACACCTTC.

Details on this clonotype: An end of the junction does not agree with germline; a read error may underlie this. This rearrangement joins TRBV7-9 to TRBJ2-3; D is uncertain. The germline gives CDR1 SEHNR, CDR2 FQNEAQ (reference sequence). The CDR3 contains 14 residues. CDR3 protein: CASSPAPTHYGYTF. The CDR3 DNA follows: TGTGCCAGCAGCCCGGCACCTACACACTATGGGTACACCTTT.

As concerns this clonotype: The junction does not match germline at one end; this may be a read error. The V call is TRBV7-9, the J call TRBJ1-2, with a weak D call TRBD1 (6 bases). Looked up from germline, CDR1 is SEHNR and CDR2 is FQNEAQ (reference sequence). The CDR3 has 16 residues. CDR3 sequence: CASSLAGDGLVSPYTF. CDR3 DNA: TGTGCCAGCAGCTTGGCAGGGGACGGGCTCGTATCACCCTACACCTTT.

This clonotype was seen a handful of times. Relative to the germline gene, one junction end is altered; a read error may explain this. The chain uses TRBV7-9 and TRBJ1-1; D not certain. This CDR3 is built from 15 residues. CDR1 is SEHNR, CDR2 FQNEAQ, per germline (reference sequence). Here the CDR3 DNA reads TGCGCCAGCAGCCAAGGCCTTGCAGGTGGCTACACCTTCTTCTTT. Translation gives CASSQGLAGGYTFFF.

This clonotype has ten or more counts. This rearrangement joins TRBV11-3 to TRBJ2-3; D gene unclear. CDR1 and CDR2 (germline): SGHNT, YENEEA. The CDR3 extends over 14 amino acids. V shed 0 bases and J shed 6 bases, with 10 bases lying between them. The CDR3 DNA sequence: TGTGCCAGCAGCTTAGATCGAGCAGCCGATACGCAGTATTTT. This encodes CASSLDRAADTQYF.

The genes are TRBV7-8 and TRBJ2-2; 8 bases agree with TRBD2. Losses at the gene ends were 2 bases for V and 2 bases for J; bases not matched to a gene: 4. The CDR3 is made up of 16 amino acids. The germline gives CDR1 SGHVS, CDR2 FQNEAQ. For the CDR3, the DNA is TGTGCCAGCAGCTTACCGGGGGGGGGCAACACCGGGGAGCTGTTTTTT. Translating gives CASSLPGGGNTGELFF. Using reference TRBV7-8 and TRBJ2-2 for the parts outside the CDR3, the full variable domain is GAGVSQSPRYKVAKRGQDVALRCDPISGHVSLFWYQQALGQGPEFLTYFQNEAQLDKSGLPSDRFFAERPEGSVSTLKIQRTQQEDSAVYLCASSLPGGGNTGELFFGEGSRLTVL.

On this clonotype itself: The CDR3 ends on some other residue instead of the conserved phenylalanine or tryptophan, so this is likely a read error. The DNA is left out, because the CDR3 cannot be placed on it with certainty; the CDR3 is given as TCRdb lists it. The rearrangement links TRBV7-2 to TRBJ1-5; TRBD1 is the table's D call, not checked against the DNA. The CDR3 contains 13 residues when both ends are counted. The germline gives CDR1 SGHTA, CDR2 FQGNSA. Here the CDR3 reads CASSLGAGDTDTL.

Details on this clonotype: The junction shows a germline mismatch at one end, possibly a read error. The chain employs TRBV7-9 and TRBJ1-2; unclear D gene. Germline CDR1 and CDR2: SEHNR and FQNEAQ (reference sequence). The CDR3 has 14 residues. In DNA, the CDR3 is TGTGCCAGCAGCTACTCAGGTGCGCAGTATTTTTACCCATTC. It is translated as CASSYSGAQYFYPF.

The chain links TRBV5-6 to TRBJ2-5; 7 positions match TRBD2. Trimming at V came to 0 bases and at J to 5 bases, leaving 10 bases not matched to a gene. The germline V gene encodes CDR1 SGHDT and CDR2 YYEEEE. This CDR3 contains 16 residues. CDR3 nucleotide sequence: TGTGCCAGCAGCTTGGAGAGGGCTAGCGGTGGGGAGACCCAGTACTTC. The encoded protein is CASSLERASGGETQYF.

J is TRBJ2-1 and V is TRBV7-9, with D perhaps TRBD2 (5 bases). This CDR3 region has 11 residues. Germline assignment: CDR1 SEHNR and CDR2 FQNEAQ (reference sequence). V lost 4 bases and J 13 bases, leaving 11 bases between the germline ends. CDR3 nucleotides: TGTGCCAGCAGCTCGACTAATGGACAGTTCTTC. It yields the protein CASSSTNGQFF.

The J gene is TRBJ1-3, the V gene TRBV2; D is unresolved. Trimming left V 6 bases short and J 8 bases short, with 20 bases between. Germline loops: CDR1 SNHLY, CDR2 FYNNEI. The CDR3 spans 15 residues. CDR3 nucleotide sequence: TGTGCCAGCAGCCCATCGGATTCTACCGGAGACACCATATATTTT. It yields the protein CASSPSDSTGDTIYF.

The chain uses TRBV5-1 and TRBJ2-7; D perhaps matches TRBD2 (6 bases). Germline loops: CDR1 SGHRS, CDR2 YFSETQ. CDR3 size: 13 residues. V was clipped by 2 bases and J by 4 bases, with 10 bases between them. The CDR3, as DNA: TGCGCCAGCAGCTTTCCGGGAGCGTACGAGCAGTACTTC. It yields the protein CASSFPGAYEQYF.

This chain connects TRBV4-2 to TRBJ2-3; 14 bases line up with TRBD2. This CDR3 has 17 amino acids. Germline CDR1 is LGHNA and CDR2 is YNFKEQ. The V and J ends lost 8 bases and 4 bases, in that order; junction bases with no gene match: 11. The CDR3 sequence is CASGDPGLAGEADTQYF. The CDR3 DNA reads TGTGCCAGCGGCGACCCGGGACTAGCGGGGGAAGCAGATACGCAGTATTTT.

V gene TRBV12-3 or TRBV12-4 combines with J gene TRBJ2-3; no firm D call. The length of the CDR3 is 14 residues. Trimming pared 4 bases from V and 4 bases from J, leaving 12 bases between. CDR3 in DNA: TGTGCCAGCAGTTCAGGTCCCCGGGCAGATACGCAGTATTTT. This encodes CASSSGPRADTQYF.

This clonotype was observed once. The V gene is TRBV11-3, the J gene TRBJ2-5; no reliable D call. The germline V gene encodes CDR1 SGHNT and CDR2 YENEEA. The germline V and J ends were trimmed by 5 bases and 2 bases, with 12 bases remaining between them. The CDR3 sequence is 14 residues long. CDR3 sequence reads: CASSRDIKQETQYF. The DNA for the CDR3 is TGTGCCAGCAGCAGAGACATCAAGCAAGAGACCCAGTACTTC.

The genes are TRBV7-8 and TRBJ2-5, with D maybe TRBD2 (6 bases). CDR3 size: 19 residues. Germline V gene sequence: CDR1 SGHVS, CDR2 FQNEAQ. V lost 0 bases to trimming and J lost 5 bases, with 25 bases between them. The chain's CDR3 is CASSLAGGSDTQYQETQYF. The CDR3 DNA reads TGTGCCAGCAGCTTAGCGGGAGGTAGCGATACGCAGTATCAGGAGACCCAGTACTTC.

The chain has TRBV5-1 and TRBJ2-1; TRBD1 agrees at 7 bases. Germline V gene sequence: CDR1 SGHRS, CDR2 YFSETQ. Trimming cost V 0 bases and J 8 bases; bases outside gene matches: 11. The CDR3 covers 16 residues. The CDR3 nucleotides are TGCGCCAGCAGCTTGGGGGCCGGACAGGCGAGCGATGAGCAGTTCTTC. Translating it yields CASSLGAGQASDEQFF.

The genes are TRBV7-9 and TRBJ2-3; D may correspond to TRBD1 or TRBD2 (5 bases each). Trimming shortened V by 11 bases and J by 4 bases, and 16 bases separated the two germline ends. Germline V gene sequence: CDR1 SEHNR, CDR2 FQNEAQ (reference sequence). The CDR3 runs to 13 residues. The CDR3 region has the DNA TGTGCCTACGGGGAAGGGGCGTCAGATACGCAGTATTTT. The encoded protein is CAYGEGASDTQYF.

The V call is TRBV7-8, the J call TRBJ1-2; 7 bases match TRBD1. This CDR3 has 16 residues. CDR1 and CDR2 from the germline V gene are SGHVS and FQNEAQ. The ends lost 1 base at V and 11 bases at J; junction bases unmatched: 16. The CDR3 DNA reads as TGTGCCAGCAGCTTAGGGGGAGGGGGCGATACCCAGGGTTACACCTTC. Encoded protein: CASSLGGGGDTQGYTF.